This T cell receptor (beta chain) came from a study of molecular identifiers for immune sequencing clone quantification. As previously described, bulk TCR libraries were made using listed TCR primers. Via MiXCR, TCRdb re-called the PCR reads, giving one row per CDR3 protein. The data hold a few hundred thousand distinct CDR3 sequences, with 20% to 25% observed a single time. This clonotype was seen many times. The germline gives CDR1 PRHDT, CDR2 FYEKMQ (reference sequence). Trimming cost V 2 bases and J 4 bases, with 9 bases left between them. The CDR3 length is 13 residues. The chain combines TRBV13 with TRBJ2-7; the D gene is possibly TRBD2 (6 bases). The sample consisted of naive CD8+ T cells from blood, with Jurkat cell RNA spiked in. Documented subset: FACS-sorted CD8+CD4-CCR7+CD45RA+ naive T cells. This clonotype was sampled from a human donor in good health. Some libraries in this study had Jurkat cell RNA spiked in. The CDR3 DNA sequence: TGTGCCAGCAGCTTACAAGGGAGGTACGAGCAGTACTTC. Translated: CASSLQGRYEQYF.